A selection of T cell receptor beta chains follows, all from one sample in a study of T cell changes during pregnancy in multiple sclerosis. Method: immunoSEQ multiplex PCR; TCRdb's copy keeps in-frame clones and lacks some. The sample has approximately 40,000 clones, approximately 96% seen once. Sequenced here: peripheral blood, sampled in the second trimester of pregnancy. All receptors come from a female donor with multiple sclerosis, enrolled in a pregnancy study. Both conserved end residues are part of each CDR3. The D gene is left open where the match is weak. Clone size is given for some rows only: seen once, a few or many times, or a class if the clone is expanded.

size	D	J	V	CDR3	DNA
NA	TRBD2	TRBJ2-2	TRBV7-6	CASSGWTSGAGELFF	TGTGCCAGCAGCGGGTGGACTAGCGGGGCCGGGGAGCTGTTTTTT
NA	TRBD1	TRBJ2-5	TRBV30	CAWKGTGGAGLETQYF	TGTGCCTGGAAGGGCACAGGGGGCGCGGGGCTAGAGACCCAGTACTTC
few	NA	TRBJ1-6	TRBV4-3	CASSQVGAGSPLHF	TGCGCCAGCAGCCAAGTTGGCGCGGGTTCACCCCTCCACTTT
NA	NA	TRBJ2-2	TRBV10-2	CASSGLTGELFF	TGCGCCAGCAGTGGTCTGACCGGGGAGCTGTTTTTT
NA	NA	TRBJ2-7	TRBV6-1	CASSDRAKNSYEQYF	TGTGCCAGCAGTGACAGGGCGAAAAACTCCTACGAGCAGTACTTC
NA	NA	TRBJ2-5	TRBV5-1	CASSFGGDQETQYF	TGCGCCAGCAGCTTCGGCGGAGATCAAGAGACCCAGTACTTC
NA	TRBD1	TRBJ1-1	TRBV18	CASSPGTGGYTEAFF	TGTGCCAGCTCACCCGGGACAGGGGGATATACTGAAGCTTTCTTT
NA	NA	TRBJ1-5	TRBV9	CASSETGRPNQPQHF	TGTGCCAGCAGCGAAACAGGGAGACCTAATCAGCCCCAGCATTTT
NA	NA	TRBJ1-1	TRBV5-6	CASSALGISGDTEAFF	TGTGCCAGCAGCGCCCTTGGGATATCAGGGGATACTGAAGCTTTCTTT
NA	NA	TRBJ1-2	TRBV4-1	CASSQGVSYTF	TGCGCCAGCAGCCAAGGTGTTAGCTACACCTTC
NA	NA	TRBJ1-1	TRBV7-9	CASSLGGSEAFF	TGTGCCAGCAGCTTGGGAGGGTCAGAAGCTTTCTTT
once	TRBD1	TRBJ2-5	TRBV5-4	CASSLGDRGGETQYF	TGTGCCAGCAGCTTGGGGGACAGGGGAGGAGAGACCCAGTACTTC
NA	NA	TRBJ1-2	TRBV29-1	CSARALGQGPTPNYGYTF	TGCAGCGCTCGGGCGCTTGGGCAGGGGCCGACCCCTAACTATGGCTACACCTTC
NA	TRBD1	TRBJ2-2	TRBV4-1	CASSQQDRETGELFF	TGCGCCAGCAGCCAGCAGGACAGGGAAACCGGGGAGCTGTTTTTT
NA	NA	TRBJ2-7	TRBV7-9	CASSFETAYEQYF	TGTGCCAGCAGCTTCGAGACAGCCTACGAGCAGTACTTC
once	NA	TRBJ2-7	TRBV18	CASSPRQRGEQYF	TGTGCCAGCTCACCAAGACAGCGTGGAGAGCAGTACTTC
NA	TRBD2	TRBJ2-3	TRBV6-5	CASRSTSGTDTQYF	TGTGCCAGCAGATCGACTAGCGGCACAGATACGCAGTATTTT
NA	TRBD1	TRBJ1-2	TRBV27	CASSPEGASYYGYTF	TGTGCCAGCAGCCCGGAGGGGGCTTCGTACTATGGCTACACCTTC
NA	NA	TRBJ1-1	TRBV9	CASSVSFSEAFF	TGTGCCAGCAGCGTATCCTTCTCTGAAGCTTTCTTT
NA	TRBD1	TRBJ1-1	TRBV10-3	CAISDWGRGIPEAFF	TGTGCCATCAGTGATTGGGGCAGGGGGATCCCTGAAGCTTTCTTT
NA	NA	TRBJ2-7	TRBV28	CASSTTGQNYEQYF	TGTGCCAGCAGTACTACGGGACAAAACTACGAGCAGTACTTC
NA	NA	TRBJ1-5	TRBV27	CASTAEAGQPQHF	TGTGCCAGCACTGCGGAGGCGGGTCAGCCCCAGCATTTT
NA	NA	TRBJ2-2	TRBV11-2	CASSFQGITGELFF	TGTGCCAGCAGCTTCCAGGGAATCACCGGGGAGCTGTTTTTT
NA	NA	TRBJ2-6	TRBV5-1	CASSLEGRLFNSGANVLTF	TGCGCCAGCAGCTTGGAGGGCAGACTATTCAACTCTGGGGCCAACGTCCTGACTTTC
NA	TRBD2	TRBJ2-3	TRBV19	CASSTGLAGGQYF	TGTGCCAGTAGTACGGGACTAGCGGGGGGACAGTATTTT
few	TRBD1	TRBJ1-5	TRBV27	CASRGRGNQPQHF	TGTGCCAGCAGGGGCAGGGGGAATCAGCCCCAGCATTTT
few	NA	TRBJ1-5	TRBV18	CASSPFSGNQPQHF	TGTGCCAGCTCCCCATTTTCAGGTAATCAGCCCCAGCATTTT
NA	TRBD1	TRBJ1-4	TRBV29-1	CSADRGGEKLFF	TGCAGCGCCGACAGGGGTGGTGAAAAACTGTTTTTT
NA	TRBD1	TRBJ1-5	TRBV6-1	CASRATGVEQPQHF	TGTGCCAGCAGAGCGACAGGGGTTGAACAGCCCCAGCATTTT
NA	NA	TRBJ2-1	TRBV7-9	CASSFFAGRSEQFF	TGTGCCAGCAGCTTTTTCGCCGGCCGGAGTGAGCAGTTCTTC
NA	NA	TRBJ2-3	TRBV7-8	CASSSGTPRPDTQYF	TGTGCCAGCAGTTCCGGGACTCCAAGACCGGATACGCAGTATTTT
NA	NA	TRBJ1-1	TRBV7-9	CASSAKGGGGTEAFF	TGTGCCAGCAGCGCCAAGGGGGGGGGTGGCACTGAAGCTTTCTTT
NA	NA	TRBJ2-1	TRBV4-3	CASSQVWSSYNEQFF	TGCGCCAGCAGCCAAGTCTGGAGCTCCTACAATGAGCAGTTCTTC
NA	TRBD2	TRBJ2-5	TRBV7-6	CASSSIGTKETQYF	TGTGCCAGCAGCTCCATCGGGACTAAAGAGACCCAGTACTTC